This T cell receptor (beta chain) is drawn from a study of molecular identifiers for immune sequencing clone quantification. Regarding the study as a whole: Barcodes shared by identical TCR molecules could lead to underestimated sizes of highly expanded clones. Spiked Jurkat TCR RNA equal to one cell could reportedly be picked out among one million naive cells.

Previously reported methods and listed TCR primers produced the bulk TCR libraries. Using its own MiXCR run on the PCR reads, TCRdb lists one record per CDR3 protein. The table lists 100,000 or so distinct CDR3 sequences, 35% of them singletons. The germline CDR1 and CDR2 sequences are SEHNR and FQNEAQ (reference sequence). There are 14 residues in the CDR3. V was shortened by 4 bases and J by 2 bases, with 12 bases between the two germline ends. Comment on this clonotype: No antigen is known for it.

As CD8+CD4-CCR7+CD45RA+ cells, naive CD8 T cells were sorted. V usage is TRBV7-9 and J usage is TRBJ2-7; D remains ambiguous. The specimen was naive CD8+ T cells from blood, with Jurkat cell RNA spiked in. Specified subset: FACS-sorted CD8+CD4-CCR7+CD45RA+ naive T cells. The clonotype originates from a human donor in good health. Some libraries in this study had Jurkat cell RNA spiked in. The CDR3 DNA reads as TGTGCCAGCAGCTCCACTCCCCGGACCTACGAGCAGTACTTC. The encoded protein is CASSSTPRTYEQYF.